This record looks at one T cell receptor beta chain sequence and its context. The protocol was immunoSEQ multiplex PCR, while the TCRdb copy is restricted to in-frame clones and leaves out a portion. Found here are roughly 2,300,000 clones, 85% to 95% of them singletons; the top ten hold roughly 0.34%. These data belong to a study of shared clonotypes between healthy human individuals. About the study: Plates per donor: three CD4 naive, three CD4 memory, two CD8 naive, one CD8 memory.

Sequenced material: naive CD4+ T cells from PBMCs. Sample subset: CD45RA+ positively selected. The TCR originated in a man between 18 and 29 years old in good health. Some clones in this sample may be carry-over from other donors' samples.

The CDR3 region is CASSVGDPYGYTF. In DNA form, the CDR3 reads TGTGCCAGCAGTGTAGGGGATCCTTATGGCTACACCTTC. The chain combines TRBV6-6 with TRBJ1-2; a possible D gene is TRBD1 (5 bases). Germline V gives CDR1 MNHNY, CDR2 SVGAGI (reference sequence). This CDR3 region has 13 residues. Trimming took 5 bases from V and 5 from J, leaving 12 bases between them.